This TCR beta chain derives from a study of regulatory T cells in long-lasting Graves disease. The study, taken as a whole, reports: Newly diagnosed patients had higher TCR diversity than persistent Graves' patients did. Favored usage of TRBV28, TRBJ1-2 and TRBJ2-5 was recorded in persistent disease.

This clonotype was recorded a few times. The antigen remains undetermined. Combining iRepertoire HTBI primers with Arm-PCR of CDR3 regions, the authors built TCR beta libraries. Authors' processing steps: Looking across samples, the authors found under 75 TRBV and 14 TRBJ segments. Via MiXCR, TCRdb re-called the multiplex PCR reads, giving one row per CDR3 protein. TCRdb's processing, not the authors', yielded these V and J calls. The sample contains 300,000 to 400,000 distinct CDR3 sequences, over 15% of which appear only once. Germline lookup yields CDR1 MDHEN and CDR2 SYDVKM. The CDR3 covers 14 residues. The ends were cut back, 5 bases at V and 4 bases at J, with 13 bases in the middle. Time point indicated: newly diagnosed GD, antithyroid drugs for less than 3 months. RNA extracted from PBMCs served as the sequencing template.

J is TRBJ2-3 and V is TRBV28, with D perhaps matching TRBD1 or TRBD2 (5 bases each). This receptor was identified in a female donor with Graves disease. The sequencing used peripheral blood mononuclear cells (PBMCs), collected at new diagnosis, from a patient treated with antithyroid drugs. The CDR3 reads CASSNLLGADTQYF. In nucleotides, the CDR3 is TGTGCCAGCAGTAACCTACTAGGGGCAGATACGCAGTATTTT.